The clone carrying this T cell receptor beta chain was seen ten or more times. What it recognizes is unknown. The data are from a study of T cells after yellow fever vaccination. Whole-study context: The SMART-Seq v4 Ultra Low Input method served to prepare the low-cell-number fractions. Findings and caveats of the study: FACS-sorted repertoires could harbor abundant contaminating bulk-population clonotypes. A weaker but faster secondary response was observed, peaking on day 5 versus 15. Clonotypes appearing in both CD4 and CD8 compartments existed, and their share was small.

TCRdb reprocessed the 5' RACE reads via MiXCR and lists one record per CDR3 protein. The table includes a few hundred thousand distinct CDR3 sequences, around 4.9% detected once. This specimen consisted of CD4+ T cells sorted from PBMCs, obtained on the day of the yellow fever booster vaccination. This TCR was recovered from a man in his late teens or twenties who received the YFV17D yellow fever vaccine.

The CDR3 coding sequence is TGTGCCAGCAGTAGTTCCGGGACAGGGCATGAAAAACTGTTTTTT. Protein: CASSSSGTGHEKLFF. V and J are TRBV6-5 and TRBJ1-4; 9 nucleotides align to TRBD1. Trimming at V came to 5 bases and at J to 6 bases, leaving 7 bases not matched to a gene. The CDR3 covers 15 residues. Germline V gene data show CDR1 as MNHEY and CDR2 as SVGAGI.